Listed below are T cell receptor beta chains from one sample, sequenced in a study of blood T cell repertoires in COVID-19. Assay: immunoSEQ multiplex PCR; the TCRdb copy retains only in-frame clones and omits some. The sample consists of about 170,000 clones, 79% of them appearing once. The specimen sequenced was PBMCs or T cells enriched from blood (not recorded which). Source of these receptors: a woman aged 70-85 years in a cohort exposed to, infected with or recovered from COVID-19 (not recorded which). Each CDR3 is given with its conserved first and last residue. The D gene is left open where the match is weak. Expanded clones are given a class, and other clones once, few, many or no size at all.

V	size	J	D	CDR3	DNA
TRBV5-8	NA	TRBJ1-4	NA	CASSWMGLELFF	TGTGCCAGCAGCTGGATGGGCCTCGAACTGTTTTTT
TRBV4-2	NA	TRBJ1-2	NA	CASSQRQTETNYGYTF	TGTGCCAGCAGCCAACGCCAGACAGAAACTAACTATGGCTACACCTTC
TRBV18	NA	TRBJ2-2	TRBD1	CASSLTGNANTGELFF	TGTGCCAGCTCACTGACAGGGAACGCGAACACCGGGGAGCTGTTTTTT
TRBV19	few	TRBJ2-7	NA	CASSILGQNSYEQYF	TGTGCCAGTAGTATACTAGGACAGAACTCCTACGAGCAGTACTTC
TRBV5-4	NA	TRBJ2-5	TRBD2	CASSAGRGGEETQYF	TGTGCCAGCAGCGCGGGGCGGGGAGGGGAAGAGACCCAGTACTTC
TRBV6-5	NA	TRBJ1-3	NA	CASSAGTVRNTIYF	TGTGCCAGCAGCGCCGGGACTGTAAGGAACACCATATATTTT
TRBV28	NA	TRBJ2-2	NA	CASLGGELNTGELFF	TGTGCCAGCCTAGGGGGGGAGCTGAACACCGGGGAGCTGTTTTTT
TRBV18	NA	TRBJ2-3	NA	CASSPGAGDTQYF	TGTGCCAGCTCACCGGGGGCGGGAGATACGCAGTATTTT
TRBV25-1	NA	TRBJ1-1	NA	CASSWTANTEAFF	TGTGCCAGCTCCTGGACAGCGAACACTGAAGCTTTCTTT
TRBV11-2	NA	TRBJ1-1	NA	CASSPYTEAFF	TGTGCCAGCAGCCCCTACACTGAAGCTTTCTTT